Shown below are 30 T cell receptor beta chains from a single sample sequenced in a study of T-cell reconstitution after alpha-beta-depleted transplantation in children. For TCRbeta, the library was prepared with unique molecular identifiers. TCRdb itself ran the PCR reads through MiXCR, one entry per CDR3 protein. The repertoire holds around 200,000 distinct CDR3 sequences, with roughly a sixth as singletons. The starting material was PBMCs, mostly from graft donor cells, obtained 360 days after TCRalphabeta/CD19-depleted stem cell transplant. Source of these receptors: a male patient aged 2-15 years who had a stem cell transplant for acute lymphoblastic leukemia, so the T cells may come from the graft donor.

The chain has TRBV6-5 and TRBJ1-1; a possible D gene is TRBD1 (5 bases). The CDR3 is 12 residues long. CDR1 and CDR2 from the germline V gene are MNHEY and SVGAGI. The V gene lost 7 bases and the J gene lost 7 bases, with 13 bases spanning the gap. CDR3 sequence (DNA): TGTGCCAGCAACCAGGGACTGGGTGAAGCTTTCTTT. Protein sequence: CASNQGLGEAFF.

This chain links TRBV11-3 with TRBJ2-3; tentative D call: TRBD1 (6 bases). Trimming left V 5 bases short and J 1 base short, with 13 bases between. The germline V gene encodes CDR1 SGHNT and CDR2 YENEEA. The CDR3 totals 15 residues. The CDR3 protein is CASSPQGFGTDTQYF. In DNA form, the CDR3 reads TGTGCCAGCAGCCCCCAGGGGTTCGGCACAGATACGCAGTATTTT.

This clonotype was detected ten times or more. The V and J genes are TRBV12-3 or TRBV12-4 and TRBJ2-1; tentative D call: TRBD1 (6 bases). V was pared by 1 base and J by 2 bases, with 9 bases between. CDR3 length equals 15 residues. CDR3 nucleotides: TGTGCCAGCAGTTTAGGGCAGGGGCCCTACAATGAGCAGTTCTTC. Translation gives CASSLGQGPYNEQFF.

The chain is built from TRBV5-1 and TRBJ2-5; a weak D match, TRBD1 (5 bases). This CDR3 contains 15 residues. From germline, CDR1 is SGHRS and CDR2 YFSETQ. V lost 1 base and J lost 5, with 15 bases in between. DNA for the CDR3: TGCGCCAGCAGCTTGTATTTCACTCCAGGGGAGACCCAGTACTTC. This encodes CASSLYFTPGETQYF.

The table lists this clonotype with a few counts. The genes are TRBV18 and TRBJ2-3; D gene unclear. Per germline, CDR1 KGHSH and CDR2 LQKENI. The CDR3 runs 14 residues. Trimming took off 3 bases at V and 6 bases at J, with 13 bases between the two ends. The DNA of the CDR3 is TGTGCCAGCTCACCTAATTTCCCTTCGGATACGCAGTATTTT. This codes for CASSPNFPSDTQYF.

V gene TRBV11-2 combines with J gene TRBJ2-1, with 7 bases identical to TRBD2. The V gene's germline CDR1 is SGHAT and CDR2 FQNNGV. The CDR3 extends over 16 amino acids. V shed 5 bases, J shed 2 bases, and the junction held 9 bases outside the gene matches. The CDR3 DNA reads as TGTGCCAGCAGCCCAGGACTAGTCGACACCTACAATGAGCAGTTCTTC. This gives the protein CASSPGLVDTYNEQFF.

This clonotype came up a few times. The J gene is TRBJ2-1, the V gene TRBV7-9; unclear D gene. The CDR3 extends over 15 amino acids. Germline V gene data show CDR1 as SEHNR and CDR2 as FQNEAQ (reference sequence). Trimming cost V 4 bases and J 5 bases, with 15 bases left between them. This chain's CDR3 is CASSSGPKGDNEQFF. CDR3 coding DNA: TGTGCCAGCAGCTCAGGACCCAAGGGCGACAATGAGCAGTTCTTC.

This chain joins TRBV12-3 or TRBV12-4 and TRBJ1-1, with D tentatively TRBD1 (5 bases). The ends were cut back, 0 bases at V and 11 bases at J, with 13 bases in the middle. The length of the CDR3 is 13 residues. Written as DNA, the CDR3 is TGTGCCAGCAGTTTAGCGGGTGAGCCAGGGGCTTTCTTT. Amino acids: CASSLAGEPGAFF.

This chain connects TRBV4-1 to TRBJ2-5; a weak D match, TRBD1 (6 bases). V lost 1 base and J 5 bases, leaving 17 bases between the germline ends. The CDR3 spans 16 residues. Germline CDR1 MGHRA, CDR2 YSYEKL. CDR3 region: CASSQAVGRGRETQYF. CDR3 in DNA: TGCGCCAGCAGCCAAGCGGTGGGCAGGGGAAGGGAGACCCAGTACTTC.

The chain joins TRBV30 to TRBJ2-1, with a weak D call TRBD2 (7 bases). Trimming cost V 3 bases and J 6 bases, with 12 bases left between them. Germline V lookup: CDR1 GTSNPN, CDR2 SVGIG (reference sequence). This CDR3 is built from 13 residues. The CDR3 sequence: CAWSRGGPNEQFF. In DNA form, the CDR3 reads TGTGCCTGGAGCCGCGGGGGCCCCAATGAGCAGTTCTTC.

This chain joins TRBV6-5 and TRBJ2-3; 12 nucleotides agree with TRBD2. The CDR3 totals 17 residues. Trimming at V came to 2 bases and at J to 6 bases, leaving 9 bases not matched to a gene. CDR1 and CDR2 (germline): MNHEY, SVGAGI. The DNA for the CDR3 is TGTGCCAGCAGTTACGCTTTGGCTAGCGGGGGGGCGGATACGCAGTATTTT. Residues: CASSYALASGGADTQYF.

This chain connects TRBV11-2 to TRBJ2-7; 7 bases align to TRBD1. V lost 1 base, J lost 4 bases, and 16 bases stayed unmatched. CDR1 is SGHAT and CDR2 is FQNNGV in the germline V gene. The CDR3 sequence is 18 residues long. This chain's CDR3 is CASSLGPGSTGKGYEQYF. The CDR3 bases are TGTGCCAGCAGCTTAGGTCCCGGTTCGACAGGGAAGGGATACGAGCAGTACTTC. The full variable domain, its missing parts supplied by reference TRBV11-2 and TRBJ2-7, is EAGVAQSPRYKIIEKRQSVAFWCNPISGHATLYWYQQILGQGPKLLIQFQNNGVVDDSQLPKDRFSAERLKGVDSTLKIQPAKLEDSAVYLCASSLGPGSTGKGYEQYFGPGTRLTVT.

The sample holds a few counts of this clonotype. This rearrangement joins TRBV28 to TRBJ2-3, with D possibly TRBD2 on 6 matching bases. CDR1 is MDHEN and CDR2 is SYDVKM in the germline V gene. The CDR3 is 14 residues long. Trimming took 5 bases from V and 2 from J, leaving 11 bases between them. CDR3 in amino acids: CASSETRITDTQYF. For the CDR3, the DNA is TGTGCCAGCAGTGAGACTAGAATCACAGATACGCAGTATTTT.

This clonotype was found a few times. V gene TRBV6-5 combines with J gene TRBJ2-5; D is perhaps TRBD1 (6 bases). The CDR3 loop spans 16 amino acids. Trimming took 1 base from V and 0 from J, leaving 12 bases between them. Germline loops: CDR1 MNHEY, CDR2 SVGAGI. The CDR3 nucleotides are TGTGCCAGCAGTTACTGGCGAGGGACAAACCAAGAGACCCAGTACTTC. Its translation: CASSYWRGTNQETQYF.

CDR3 protein: CASSFGTAPNYGYTF. In DNA form, the CDR3 reads TGTGCCAGCAGCTTTGGGACAGCTCCGAACTATGGCTACACCTTC. V usage is TRBV11-3 and J usage is TRBJ1-2, with 7 bases matching TRBD1. V shed 3 bases, J shed 2 bases, and the junction held 6 bases outside the gene matches. The CDR3 runs 15 residues. The germline V gene encodes CDR1 SGHNT and CDR2 YENEEA.

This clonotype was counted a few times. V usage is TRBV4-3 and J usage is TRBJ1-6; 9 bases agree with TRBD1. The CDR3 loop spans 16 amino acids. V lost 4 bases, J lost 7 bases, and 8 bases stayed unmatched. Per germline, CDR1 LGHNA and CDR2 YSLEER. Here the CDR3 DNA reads TGCGCCAGCAGCCGGCACGCCGGGACAGGGAATTCACCCCTCCACTTT. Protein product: CASSRHAGTGNSPLHF.

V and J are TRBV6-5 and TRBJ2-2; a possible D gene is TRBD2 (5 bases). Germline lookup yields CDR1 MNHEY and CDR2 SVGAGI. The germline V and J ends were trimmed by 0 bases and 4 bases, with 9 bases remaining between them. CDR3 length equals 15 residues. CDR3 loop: CASSYSTAGTGELFF. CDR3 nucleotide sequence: TGTGCCAGCAGTTACTCGACGGCGGGCACCGGGGAGCTGTTTTTT.

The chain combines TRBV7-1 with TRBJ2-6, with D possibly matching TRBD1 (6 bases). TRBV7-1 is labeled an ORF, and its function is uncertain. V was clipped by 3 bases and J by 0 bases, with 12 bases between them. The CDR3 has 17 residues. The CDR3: CASSSGTRPSGANVLTF. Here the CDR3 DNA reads TGTGCCAGCAGCTCCGGGACACGGCCCTCTGGGGCCAACGTCCTGACTTTC.

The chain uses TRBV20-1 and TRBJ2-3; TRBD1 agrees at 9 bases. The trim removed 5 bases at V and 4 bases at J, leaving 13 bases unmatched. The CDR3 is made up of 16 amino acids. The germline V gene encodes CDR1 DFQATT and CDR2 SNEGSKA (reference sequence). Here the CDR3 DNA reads TGCAGTGCTTTCGGGACAGGGTTGAGTGGGGCAGATACGCAGTATTTT. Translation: CSAFGTGLSGADTQYF.

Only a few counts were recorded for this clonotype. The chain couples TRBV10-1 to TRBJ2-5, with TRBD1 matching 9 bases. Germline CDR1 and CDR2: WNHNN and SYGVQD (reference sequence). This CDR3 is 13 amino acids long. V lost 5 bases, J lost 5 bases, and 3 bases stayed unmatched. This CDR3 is CASSTGGVETQYF. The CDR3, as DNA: TGCGCCAGCAGTACAGGGGGCGTTGAGACCCAGTACTTC.

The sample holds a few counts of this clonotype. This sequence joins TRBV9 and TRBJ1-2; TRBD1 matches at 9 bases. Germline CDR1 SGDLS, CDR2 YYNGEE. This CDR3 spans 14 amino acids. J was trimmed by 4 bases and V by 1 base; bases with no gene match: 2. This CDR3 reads CASSVSGQGYGYTF. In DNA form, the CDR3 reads TGTGCCAGCAGCGTATCGGGACAGGGCTATGGCTACACCTTC.

CDR3 nucleotides: TGCAGTGCTAGACTAACAGGGGATCTAAGGTACGAGCAGTACTTC. Amino acid sequence: CSARLTGDLRYEQYF. The chain carries TRBV20-1 and TRBJ2-7; 7 bases are shared with TRBD1. Germline V gene sequence: CDR1 DFQATT, CDR2 SNEGSKA (reference sequence). The ends lost 2 bases at V and 4 bases at J; junction bases unmatched: 11. The CDR3 runs 15 residues.

The DNA of the CDR3 is TGCAGTGCCCCGGACAGGGACCATGAAGCTTTCTTT. Residues: CSAPDRDHEAFF. V usage is TRBV20-1 and J usage is TRBJ1-1; 8 bases fit TRBD1. CDR3 length: 12 residues. V gave up 6 bases and J gave up 7 bases; unmatched junction bases: 7. Germline values: CDR1 DFQATT, CDR2 SNEGSKA (reference sequence).

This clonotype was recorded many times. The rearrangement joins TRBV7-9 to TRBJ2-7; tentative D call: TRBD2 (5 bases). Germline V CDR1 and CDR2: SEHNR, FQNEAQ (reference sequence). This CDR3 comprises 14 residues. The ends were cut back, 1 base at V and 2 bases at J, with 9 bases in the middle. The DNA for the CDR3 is TGTGCCAGCAGCTTAGGCGGGCAGACCTACGAGCAGTACTTC. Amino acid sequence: CASSLGGQTYEQYF.

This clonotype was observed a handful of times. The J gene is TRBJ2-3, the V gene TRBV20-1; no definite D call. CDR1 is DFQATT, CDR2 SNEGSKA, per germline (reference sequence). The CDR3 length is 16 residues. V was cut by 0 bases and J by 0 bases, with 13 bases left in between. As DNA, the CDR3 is TGCAGTGCTAGAGATCTACAGCCAGCAAGCACAGATACGCAGTATTTT. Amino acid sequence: CSARDLQPASTDTQYF.

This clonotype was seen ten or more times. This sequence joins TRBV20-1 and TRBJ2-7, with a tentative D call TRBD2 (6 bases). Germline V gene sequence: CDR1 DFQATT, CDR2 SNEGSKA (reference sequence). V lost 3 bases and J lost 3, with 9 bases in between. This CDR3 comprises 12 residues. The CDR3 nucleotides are TGCAGTGCTAGGGACTACAACTACGAGCAGTACTTC. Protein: CSARDYNYEQYF.

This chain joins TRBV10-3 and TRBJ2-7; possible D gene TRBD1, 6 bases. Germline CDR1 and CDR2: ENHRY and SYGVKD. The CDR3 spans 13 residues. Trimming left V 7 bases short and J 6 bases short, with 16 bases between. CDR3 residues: CAIMAGESGEQYF. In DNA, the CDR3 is TGTGCCATCATGGCAGGGGAATCGGGCGAGCAGTACTTC.

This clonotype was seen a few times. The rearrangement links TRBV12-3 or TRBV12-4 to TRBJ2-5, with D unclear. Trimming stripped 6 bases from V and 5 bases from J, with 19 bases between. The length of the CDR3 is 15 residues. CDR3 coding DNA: TGTGCCAGCAGGCCCGACCTGGTTTTCGGGGAGACCCAGTACTTC. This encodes CASRPDLVFGETQYF.

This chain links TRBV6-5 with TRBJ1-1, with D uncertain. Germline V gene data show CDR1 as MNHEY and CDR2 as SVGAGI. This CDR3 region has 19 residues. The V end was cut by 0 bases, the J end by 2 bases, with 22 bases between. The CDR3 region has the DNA TGTGCCAGCAGTTACTCTTCATCGTCCTCCGGGCAGGCAAACACTGAAGCTTTCTTT. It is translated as CASSYSSSSSGQANTEAFF.

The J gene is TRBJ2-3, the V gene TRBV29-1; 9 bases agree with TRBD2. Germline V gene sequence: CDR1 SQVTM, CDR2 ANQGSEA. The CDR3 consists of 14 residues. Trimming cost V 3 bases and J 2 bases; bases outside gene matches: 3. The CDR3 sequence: CSVERGGFTDTQYF. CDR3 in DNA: TGCAGCGTTGAGCGGGGGGGCTTCACAGATACGCAGTATTTT.